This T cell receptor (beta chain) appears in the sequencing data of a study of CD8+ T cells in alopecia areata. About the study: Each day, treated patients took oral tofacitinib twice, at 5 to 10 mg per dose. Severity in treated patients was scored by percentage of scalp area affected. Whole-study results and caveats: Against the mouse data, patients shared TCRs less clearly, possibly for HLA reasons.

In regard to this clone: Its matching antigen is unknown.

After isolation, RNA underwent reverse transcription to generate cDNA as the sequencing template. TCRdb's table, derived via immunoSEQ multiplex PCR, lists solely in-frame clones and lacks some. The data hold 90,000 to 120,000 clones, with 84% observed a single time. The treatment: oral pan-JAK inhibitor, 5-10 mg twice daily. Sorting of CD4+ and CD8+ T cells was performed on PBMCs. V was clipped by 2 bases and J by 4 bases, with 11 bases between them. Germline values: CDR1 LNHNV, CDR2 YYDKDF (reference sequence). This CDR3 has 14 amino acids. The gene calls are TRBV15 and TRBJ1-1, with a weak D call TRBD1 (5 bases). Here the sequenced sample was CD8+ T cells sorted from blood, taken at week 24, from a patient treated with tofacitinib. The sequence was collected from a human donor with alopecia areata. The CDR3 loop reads CATSRRGGATEAFF. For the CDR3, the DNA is TGTGCCACCAGCAGACGAGGAGGGGCCACTGAAGCTTTCTTT.